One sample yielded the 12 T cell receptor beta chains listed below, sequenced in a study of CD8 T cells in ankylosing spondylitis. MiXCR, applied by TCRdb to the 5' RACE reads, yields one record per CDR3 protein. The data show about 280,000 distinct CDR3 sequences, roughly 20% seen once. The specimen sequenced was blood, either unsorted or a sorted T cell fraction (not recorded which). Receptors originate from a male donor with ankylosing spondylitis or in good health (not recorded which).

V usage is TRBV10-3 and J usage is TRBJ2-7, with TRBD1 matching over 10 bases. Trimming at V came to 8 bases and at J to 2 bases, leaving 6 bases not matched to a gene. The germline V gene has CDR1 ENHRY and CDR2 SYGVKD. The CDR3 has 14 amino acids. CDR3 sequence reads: CAIPGTGAAYEQYV. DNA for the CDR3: TGTGCCATCCCGGGGACAGGGGCGGCCTACGAGCAGTACGTC.

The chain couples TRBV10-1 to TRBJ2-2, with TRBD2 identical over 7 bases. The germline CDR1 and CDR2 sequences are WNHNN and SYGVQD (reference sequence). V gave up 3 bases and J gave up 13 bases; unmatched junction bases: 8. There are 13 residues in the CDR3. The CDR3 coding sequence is TGCGCCAGCAGTGATTTCGGGGGGAAAGGGCTGTTTTTT. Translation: CASSDFGGKGLFF.

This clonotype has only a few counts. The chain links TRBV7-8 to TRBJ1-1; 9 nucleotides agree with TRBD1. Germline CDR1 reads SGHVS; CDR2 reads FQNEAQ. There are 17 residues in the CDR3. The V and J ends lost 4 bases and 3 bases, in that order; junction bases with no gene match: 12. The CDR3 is CASSSNAGTGFYTEAFF. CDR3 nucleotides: TGTGCCAGCAGCTCCAACGCCGGGACAGGGTTTTACACTGAAGCTTTCTTT.

CDR3 in amino acids: CASSPRRGQHSYEQYV. The CDR3 coding sequence is TGCGCCAGCAGTCCCCGCCGGGGGCAACACTCCTACGAGCAGTACGTC. This chain uses TRBV23-1 with TRBJ2-7; D is perhaps TRBD1 or TRBD2 (6 bases each). TRBV23-1 falls under the ORF class, with uncertain function. CDR3 size: 16 residues. Trimming removed 4 bases at V and 0 bases at J, with 16 bases between.

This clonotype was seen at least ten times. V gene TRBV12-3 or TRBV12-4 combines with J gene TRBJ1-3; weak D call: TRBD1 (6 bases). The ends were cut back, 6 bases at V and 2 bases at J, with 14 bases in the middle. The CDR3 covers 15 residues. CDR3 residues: CASSSGGPPGNTIYF. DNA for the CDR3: TGTGCCAGCAGCTCCGGGGGGCCCCCTGGAAACACCATATATTTT.

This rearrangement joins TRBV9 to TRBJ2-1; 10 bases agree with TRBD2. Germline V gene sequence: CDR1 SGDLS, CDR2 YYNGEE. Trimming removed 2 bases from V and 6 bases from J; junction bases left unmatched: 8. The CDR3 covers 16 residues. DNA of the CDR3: TGTGCCAGCAGCGTGACGTCTAGCGGGGGTGTCAATGAGCAGTTCTTC. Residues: CASSVTSSGGVNEQFF.

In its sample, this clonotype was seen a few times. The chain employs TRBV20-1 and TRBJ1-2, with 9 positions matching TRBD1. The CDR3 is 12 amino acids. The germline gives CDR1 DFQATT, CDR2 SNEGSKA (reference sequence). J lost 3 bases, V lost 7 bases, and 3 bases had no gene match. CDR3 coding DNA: TGCAGTGGCACAGGGGGCCACTATGGCTACACCTTC. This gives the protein CSGTGGHYGYTF.

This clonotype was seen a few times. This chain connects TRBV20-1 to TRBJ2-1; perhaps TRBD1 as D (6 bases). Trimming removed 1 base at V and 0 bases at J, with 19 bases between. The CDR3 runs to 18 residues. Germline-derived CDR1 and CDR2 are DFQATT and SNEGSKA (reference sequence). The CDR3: CSARVNGGSLSSYNEQFF. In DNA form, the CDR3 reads TGCAGTGCTAGAGTTAATGGGGGCAGCCTAAGCTCCTACAATGAGCAGTTCTTC.

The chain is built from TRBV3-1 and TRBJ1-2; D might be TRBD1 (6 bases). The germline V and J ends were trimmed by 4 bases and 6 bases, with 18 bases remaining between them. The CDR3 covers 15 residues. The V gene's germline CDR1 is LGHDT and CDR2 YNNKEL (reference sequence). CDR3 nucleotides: TGTGCCAGCAGCCTGACTCAGGGGCGGATGGATGGCTACACCTTC. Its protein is CASSLTQGRMDGYTF.

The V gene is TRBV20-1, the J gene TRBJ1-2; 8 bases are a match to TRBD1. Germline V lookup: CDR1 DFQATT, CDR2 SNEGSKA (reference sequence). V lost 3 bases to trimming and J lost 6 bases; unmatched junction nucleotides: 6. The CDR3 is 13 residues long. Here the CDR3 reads CSASDDRGNGYTF. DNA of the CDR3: TGCAGTGCTAGTGACGACAGGGGAAATGGCTACACCTTC.

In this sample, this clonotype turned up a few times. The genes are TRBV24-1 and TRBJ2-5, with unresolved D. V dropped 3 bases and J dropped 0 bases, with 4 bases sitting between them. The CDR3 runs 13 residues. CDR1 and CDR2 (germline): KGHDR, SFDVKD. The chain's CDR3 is CATSDDYQETQYF. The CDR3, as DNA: TGTGCCACCAGTGATGACTACCAAGAGACCCAGTACTTC.

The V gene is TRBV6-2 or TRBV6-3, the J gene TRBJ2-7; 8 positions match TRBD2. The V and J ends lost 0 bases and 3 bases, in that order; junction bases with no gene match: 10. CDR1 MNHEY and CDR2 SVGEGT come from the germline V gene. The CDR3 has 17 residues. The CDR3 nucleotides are TGTGCCAGCAGTTACTCGACGGGAGCGGGGGCCCTCTACGAGCAGTACGTC. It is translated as CASSYSTGAGALYEQYV.